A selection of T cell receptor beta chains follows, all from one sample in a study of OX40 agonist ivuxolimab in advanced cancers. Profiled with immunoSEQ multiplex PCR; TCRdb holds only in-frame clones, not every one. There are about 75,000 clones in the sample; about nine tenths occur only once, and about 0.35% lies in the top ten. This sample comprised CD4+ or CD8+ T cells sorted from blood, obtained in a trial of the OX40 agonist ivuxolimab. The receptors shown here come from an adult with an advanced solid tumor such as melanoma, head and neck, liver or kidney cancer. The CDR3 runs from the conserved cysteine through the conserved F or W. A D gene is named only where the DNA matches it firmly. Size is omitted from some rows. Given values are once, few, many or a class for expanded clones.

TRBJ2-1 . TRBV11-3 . CASSLAAVGGLSEQFF TGTGCCAGCAGCTTAGCCGCGGTGGGGGGGCTTAGTGAGCAGTTCTTC
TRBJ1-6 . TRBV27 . CASSFGYGSPLHF TGTGCCAGCAGTTTTGGGTACGGTTCACCCCTCCACTTT
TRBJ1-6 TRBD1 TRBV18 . CASSPFGQGNSPLHF TGTGCCAGCTCACCATTCGGACAGGGGAATTCACCCCTCCACTTT
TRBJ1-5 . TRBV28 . CASTLPGDSNQPQHF TGTGCCAGCACCCTCCCCGGGGATAGCAATCAGCCCCAGCATTTT
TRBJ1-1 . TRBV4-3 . CASSQDMNTEAFF TGCGCCAGCAGCCAAGATATGAACACTGAAGCTTTCTTT
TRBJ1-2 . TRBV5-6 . CASSNREVIGYTF TGTGCCAGCAGCAACAGGGAGGTGATCGGCTACACCTTC
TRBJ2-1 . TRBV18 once CASSPNRGANEQFF TGTGCCAGCTCACCGAATAGGGGAGCCAATGAGCAGTTCTTC
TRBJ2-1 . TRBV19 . CASSIQAVRYNEQFF TGTGCCAGTAGTATCCAAGCGGTTAGATACAATGAGCAGTTCTTC
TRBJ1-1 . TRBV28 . CASNGEGWGMNTEAFF TGTGCCAGCAATGGGGAGGGTTGGGGGATGAACACTGAAGCTTTCTTT
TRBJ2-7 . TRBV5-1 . CASSLSDPRDEQYF TGCGCCAGCAGCCTGTCGGACCCCAGGGACGAGCAGTACTTC
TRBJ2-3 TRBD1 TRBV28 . CASSPGQSTDTQYF TGTGCCAGCAGTCCGGGACAGAGCACAGATACGCAGTATTTT
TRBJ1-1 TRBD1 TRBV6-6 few CASSLRDRVAFF TGTGCCAGCAGTTTGAGGGACAGGGTAGCTTTCTTT
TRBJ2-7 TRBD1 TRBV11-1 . CASSSGTGPYEQYF TGTGCCAGCAGTTCCGGGACAGGACCCTACGAGCAGTACTTC
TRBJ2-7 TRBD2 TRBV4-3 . CASSQDLSGGAYEQYF TGCGCCAGCAGCCAAGACTTAAGCGGGGGGGCGTACGAGCAGTACTTC
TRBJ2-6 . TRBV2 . CASNLDASGANVLTF TGTGCCAGCAACCTCGACGCCTCTGGGGCCAACGTCCTGACTTTC
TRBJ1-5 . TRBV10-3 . CAIREDGGGNQPQHF TGTGCCATCAGAGAGGACGGGGGTGGCAATCAGCCCCAGCATTTT
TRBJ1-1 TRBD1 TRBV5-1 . CASSLDWTGGLNTEAFF TGCGCCAGCAGCTTGGACTGGACAGGGGGCTTGAACACTGAAGCTTTCTTT
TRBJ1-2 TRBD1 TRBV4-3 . CASSQTGGVNYGYTF TGCGCCAGCAGCCAAACAGGGGGTGTTAACTATGGCTACACCTTC
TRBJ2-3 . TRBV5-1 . CASSLALQDTQYF TGCGCCAGCAGCTTGGCCCTACAGGATACGCAGTATTTT
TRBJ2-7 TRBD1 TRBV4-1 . CASSQRGGIYEQYF TGCGCCAGCAGCCAAAGAGGGGGCATTTACGAGCAGTACTTC
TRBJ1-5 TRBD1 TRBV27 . CASSDRVSQPQHF TGTGCCAGCAGTGACAGGGTCAGCCAGCCCCAGCATTTT
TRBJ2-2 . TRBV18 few CASSLTASNTGELFF TGTGCCAGCTCACTGACAGCATCGAACACCGGGGAGCTGTTTTTT
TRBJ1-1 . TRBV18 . CASSPQGISFF TGTGCCAGCTCACCCCAGGGGATATCTTTCTTT
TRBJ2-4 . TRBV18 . CASSPNSQNIQYF TGTGCCAGCTCACCAAACTCCCAAAACATTCAGTACTTC
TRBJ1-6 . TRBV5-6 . CASSLRAGSSYNSPLHF TGTGCCAGCAGCTTGCGCGCGGGGAGCTCCTATAATTCACCCCTCCACTTT
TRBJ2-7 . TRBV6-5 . CASKSRLFYEQYF TGTGCCAGCAAGAGTAGACTTTTCTACGAGCAGTACTTC
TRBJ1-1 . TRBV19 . CASSIGIMNTEAFF TGTGCCAGTAGTATCGGAATAATGAACACTGAAGCTTTCTTT
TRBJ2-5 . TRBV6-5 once CASSYGGAETQYF TGTGCCAGCAGTTACGGGGGGGCAGAGACCCAGTACTTC
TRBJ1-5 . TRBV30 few CAWSVTSRSQPQHF TGTGCCTGGAGTGTAACGTCGCGAAGCCAGCCCCAGCATTTT
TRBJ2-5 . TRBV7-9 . CASSLALQSQETQYF TGTGCCAGCAGCTTAGCACTTCAGAGCCAAGAGACCCAGTACTTC
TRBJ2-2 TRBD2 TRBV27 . CASSPVAGGPSTGELFF TGTGCCAGCAGTCCGGTAGCGGGAGGGCCGAGCACCGGGGAGCTGTTTTTT
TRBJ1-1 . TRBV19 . CASSILGVGTEAFF TGTGCCAGTAGTATTTTGGGGGTTGGCACTGAAGCTTTCTTT
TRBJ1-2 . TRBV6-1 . CASSETYQGYGYTF TGTGCCAGCAGTGAAACCTATCAGGGCTATGGCTACACCTTC
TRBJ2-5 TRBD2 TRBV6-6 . CASRPGGETQYF TGTGCCAGCCGGCCGGGAGGAGAGACCCAGTACTTC
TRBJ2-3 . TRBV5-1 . CASSSQGPGTDTQYF TGCGCCAGCAGCTCACAGGGACCAGGCACAGATACGCAGTATTTT
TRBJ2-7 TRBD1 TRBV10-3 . CASSPWTGGASSHYEQYF TGTGCCAGCAGTCCCTGGACAGGGGGGGCTAGCAGCCACTACGAGCAGTACTTC
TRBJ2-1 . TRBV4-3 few CASSQDLRGEQFF TGCGCCAGCAGCCAAGATCTTCGGGGGGAGCAGTTCTTC
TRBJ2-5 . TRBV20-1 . CSARNLETQYF TGCAGTGCTAGAAATTTAGAGACCCAGTACTTC
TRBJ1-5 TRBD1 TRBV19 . CASRTQGGHQPQHF TGTGCCAGTAGGACACAGGGGGGTCATCAGCCCCAGCATTTT
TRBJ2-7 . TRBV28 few CASSLAGSFYEQYF TGTGCCAGCAGTTTGGCGGGGTCCTTCTACGAGCAGTACTTC